The clone carrying this TCR beta chain was counted once. This CDR3 is 15 amino acids long. The germline V gene has CDR1 LNHDA and CDR2 SQIVND (reference sequence). The V end lost 3 bases, the J end lost 0 bases, and 9 bases lay between the germline ends. The source of the sample is a study of blood T cell repertoires in COVID-19. Study-level background: Specimens from acute and convalescent COVID-19 originated in the United States, Italy and Spain. T cells, B-cell-depleted T cells, or PBMCs provided the cDNA or gDNA that served as material.

The protocol was immunoSEQ multiplex PCR, while the TCRdb copy is restricted to in-frame clones and leaves out a portion. The sample lists 300,000 to 400,000 clones, 90% occurring once. V gene TRBV19 combines with J gene TRBJ2-1; D not resolved. The source material was PBMCs or T cells enriched from blood (not recorded which). This receptor was obtained from a man aged 60 to 75 who had recovered from COVID-19. The CDR3 here is CASSIRSSSYNEQFF. The CDR3 DNA is TGTGCCAGTAGTATCCGGAGCAGCTCCTACAATGAGCAGTTCTTC.